A single sample is the source of the 20 T cell receptor beta chains below, sequenced in a study of blood T cell repertoires in COVID-19. Data came from immunoSEQ multiplex PCR; TCRdb stores just in-frame clones and leaves some out. The table shows 80,000 or so clones, with about three quarters occurring only once. Sequenced input: peripheral blood. The receptors come from a human donor in a cohort sampled during active COVID-19.

This clone has more than one count but fewer than ten. V and J are TRBV5-1 and TRBJ1-5; no clear D. CDR1 is SGHRS and CDR2 is YFSETQ in the germline V gene. V lost 7 bases and J 0 bases, leaving 14 bases between the germline ends. The CDR3 consists of 15 residues. This chain's CDR3 is CASRVTGDSNQPQHF. CDR3 nucleotide sequence: TGCGCCAGCCGAGTCACCGGGGATAGCAATCAGCCCCAGCATTTT. Variable domain in full (rest from reference TRBV5-1 and TRBJ1-5): KAGVTQTPRYLIKTRGQQVTLSCSPISGHRSVSWYQQTPGQGLQFLFEYFSETQRNKGNFPGRFSGRQFSNSRSEMNVSTLELGDSALYLCASRVTGDSNQPQHFGDGTRLSIL.

The gene calls are TRBV7-8 and TRBJ1-5; unclear D gene. Trimming removed 0 bases at V and 0 bases at J, with 6 bases between. The CDR3 has 15 amino acids. Germline values: CDR1 SGHVS, CDR2 FQNEAQ. The CDR3 sequence: CASSLAAYSNQPQHF. CDR3 nucleotide sequence: TGTGCCAGCAGCTTAGCAGCATATAGCAATCAGCCCCAGCATTTT.

The rearrangement links TRBV11-3 to TRBJ2-5; TRBD1 might be the D (7 bases). With 2 bases removed from V and 2 bases from J, the gap between germline ends came to 18 bases. This CDR3 is 17 amino acids long. The germline V gene encodes CDR1 SGHNT and CDR2 YENEEA. CDR3 region: CASSLYPSGGPQETQYF. The CDR3 region has the DNA TGTGCCAGCAGCTTATACCCGTCAGGGGGGCCGCAAGAGACCCAGTACTTC.

This clone was recorded once. The chain is built from TRBV28 and TRBJ2-7; no reliable D call. Germline CDR1 MDHEN, CDR2 SYDVKM. This CDR3 comprises 14 residues. V dropped 4 bases and J dropped 6 bases, with 16 bases sitting between them. CDR3 DNA sequence: TGTGCCAGCAGTTCGACTGGCATCCTAGTCGAGCAGTACTTC. Translated: CASSSTGILVEQYF.

This chain joins TRBV6-1 and TRBJ1-1; D gene unclear. CDR1 is MNHNS and CDR2 is SASEGT in the germline V gene. The V end lost 3 bases, the J end lost 0 bases, and 11 bases lay between the germline ends. The CDR3 is 15 amino acids. CDR3 region: CASSERRGLNTEAFF. The CDR3 nucleotides are TGTGCCAGCAGTGAGAGAAGAGGGCTGAACACTGAAGCTTTCTTT.

The V gene is TRBV27, the J gene TRBJ2-7; 8 nucleotides agree with TRBD2. J gave up 3 bases and V 2 bases, and 6 bases lay outside the gene matches. CDR1 MNHEY and CDR2 SMNVEV come from the germline V gene (reference sequence). CDR3 length equals 15 residues. The CDR3 here is CASSLKSGGGYEQYF. The CDR3 nucleotides are TGTGCCAGCAGTTTAAAGTCGGGGGGGGGCTACGAGCAGTACTTC.

The chain has TRBV24-1 and TRBJ2-1; TRBD1 matches 9 bases. The V gene end was trimmed by 2 bases and the J gene end by 7 bases; junction bases not matched to a gene: 5. The germline gives CDR1 KGHDR, CDR2 SFDVKD. The CDR3 consists of 15 residues. The CDR3 here is CATSDSVTGGNEQFF. In DNA, the CDR3 is TGTGCCACCAGTGATTCCGTGACAGGGGGGAATGAGCAGTTCTTC.

The sample holds a few counts of this clone. The rearrangement joins TRBV5-1 to TRBJ2-3, with D possibly being TRBD1 (7 bases). Germline-derived CDR1 and CDR2 are SGHRS and YFSETQ. Trimming pared 4 bases from V and 6 bases from J, leaving 21 bases between. The CDR3 covers 16 residues. The CDR3 loop is CASSGGTARKGDTQYF. CDR3 DNA: TGCGCCAGCAGCGGGGGGACAGCCCGTAAGGGGGATACGCAGTATTTT.

The CDR3 reads CASSLGGGQPQHF. The CDR3 DNA sequence: TGTGCCAGCAGCCTTGGGGGAGGTCAGCCCCAGCATTTT. The chain carries TRBV27 and TRBJ1-5, with D possibly being TRBD1 (5 bases). Germline loops: CDR1 MNHEY, CDR2 SMNVEV (reference sequence). This CDR3 has 13 amino acids. Trimming cost V 6 bases and J 6 bases, with 12 bases left between them.

The chain links TRBV19 to TRBJ2-2; no clear D gene. The length of the CDR3 is 15 residues. Germline V lookup: CDR1 LNHDA, CDR2 SQIVND (reference sequence). V lost 5 bases and J lost 1, with 11 bases in between. The CDR3 loop reads CASSDSALNTGELFF. CDR3 nucleotides: TGTGCCAGTAGTGACTCAGCCCTGAACACCGGGGAGCTGTTTTTT.

The table lists this clone with a few counts. V and J are TRBV11-3 and TRBJ2-7; 7 bases align to TRBD1. V was clipped by 2 bases and J by 2 bases; unmatched bases: 3. The CDR3 consists of 14 residues. Germline CDR1 is SGHNT and CDR2 is YENEEA. The CDR3 region is CASSLRGTAYEQYF. The DNA for the CDR3 is TGTGCCAGCAGCTTACGAGGGACAGCCTACGAGCAGTACTTC.

This clone is categorized as medium-sized (0.01 to 0.1%). The rearrangement joins TRBV2 to TRBJ2-2, with 7 positions matching TRBD1. This CDR3 has 17 amino acids. Germline V lookup: CDR1 SNHLY, CDR2 FYNNEI. J gave up 0 bases and V 6 bases, and 10 bases lay outside the gene matches. As DNA, the CDR3 is TGTGCCAGCAGCTTATTTTTCGGGACAGCGAACACCGGGGAGCTGTTTTTT. It translates to CASSLFFGTANTGELFF.

This rearrangement joins TRBV7-6 to TRBJ2-3, with TRBD2 matching 15 bases. Trimming removed 5 bases from V and 0 bases from J; junction bases left unmatched: 15. The CDR3 consists of 21 residues. Germline assignment: CDR1 SGHVS and CDR2 FNYEAQ. In nucleotides, the CDR3 is TGTGCCAGCAGCCCTCTACCCGGGACTAGCGGGGGGTTCCCCAGCACAGATACGCAGTATTTT. This translates into CASSPLPGTSGGFPSTDTQYF.

This chain links TRBV28 with TRBJ1-2; D ambiguous. Between the trimmed V and J ends, which lost 2 bases and 5 bases, there was a span of 15 bases. The CDR3 consists of 15 residues. Germline CDR1 MDHEN, CDR2 SYDVKM. The CDR3 here is CASSLEVGLLYGYTF. In DNA, the CDR3 is TGTGCCAGCAGTTTAGAGGTCGGTCTCTTATATGGCTACACCTTC.

This chain uses TRBV6-5 with TRBJ2-5, with TRBD1 matching over 7 bases. Trimming took 6 bases from V and 9 from J; bases not matched to a gene: 7. Germline V gene lookup returns CDR1 MNHEY and CDR2 SVGAGI. This CDR3 spans 12 amino acids. The CDR3, as DNA: TGTGCCAGCAGGGACAGGAACTGGGCCCAGTACTTC. It encodes CASRDRNWAQYF.

This clone appeared a single time. CDR3 sequence (DNA): TGTGCCTGGCGCAGGGGGCCTTTTTCAGGGACTGAAGCTTTCTTT. Translated: CAWRRGPFSGTEAFF. The chain carries TRBV30 and TRBJ1-1; TRBD1 aligns across 8 bases. This CDR3 is built from 15 residues. Looked up from germline, CDR1 is GTSNPN and CDR2 is SVGIG (reference sequence). V gave up 5 bases and J gave up 5 bases; unmatched junction bases: 13. The full variable domain, completed using reference TRBV30 and TRBJ1-1, is SQTIHQWPATLVQPVGSPLSLECTVEGTSNPNLYWYRQAAGRGLQLLFYSVGIGQISSEVPQNLSASRPQDRQFILSSKKLLLSDSGFYLCAWRRGPFSGTEAFFGQGTRLTVV.

CDR3 loop: CASSSGQANNEKLFF. The CDR3 DNA sequence: TGTGCCAGCAGCTCGGGACAGGCCAACAATGAAAAACTGTTTTTT. The chain is built from TRBV11-2 and TRBJ1-4, with 8 bases lining up with TRBD1. Unmatched junction bases numbered 6, after V lost 4 bases and J lost 5 bases. This CDR3 has 15 amino acids. Germline V CDR1 and CDR2: SGHAT, FQNNGV.

CDR3 sequence (DNA): TGCGCCAGCAGCTTGGGCGGAGGGCCGAACACTGAAGCTTTCTTT. Protein: CASSLGGGPNTEAFF. The chain links TRBV5-1 to TRBJ1-1; no clear D gene. CDR1 SGHRS and CDR2 YFSETQ come from the germline V gene. Trimming removed 0 bases from V and 1 base from J, with 10 bases in between. There are 15 residues in the CDR3.

This rearrangement joins TRBV5-1 to TRBJ2-2, with 8 bases identical to TRBD1. J gave up 0 bases and V 5 bases, and 3 bases lay outside the gene matches. CDR1 and CDR2 (germline): SGHRS, YFSETQ. The CDR3 is made up of 15 amino acids. CDR3 nucleotide sequence: TGCGCCAGCAGAACAGGGGGATCGAACACCGGGGAGCTGTTTTTT. Protein sequence: CASRTGGSNTGELFF.

The chain couples TRBV9 to TRBJ2-1; the match to TRBD2 covers 8 bases. J was trimmed by 4 bases and V by 0 bases; bases with no gene match: 9. From germline, CDR1 is SGDLS and CDR2 YYNGEE. This CDR3 has 17 residues. This chain's CDR3 is CASSVALLADLYNEQFF. DNA of the CDR3: TGTGCCAGCAGCGTAGCGCTACTAGCGGACTTGTACAATGAGCAGTTCTTC. Full variable domain (outside the CDR3, taken from reference TRBV9 and TRBJ2-1): DSGVTQTPKHLITATGQRVTLRCSPRSGDLSVYWYQQSLDQGLQFLIQYYNGEERAKGNILERFSAQQFPDLHSELNLSSLELGDSALYFCASSVALLADLYNEQFFGPGTRLTVL.